This TCR beta chain originates from a study of OX40 agonist ivuxolimab in advanced cancers. Study-level results: CD4+ and CD8+ blood T cells expanded clonally by week 6 at 0.1 to 3.0 mg/kg.

Notes on this clone: Its matching antigen is unknown.

The repertoire was sequenced with immunoSEQ multiplex PCR; TCRdb's copy has only in-frame clones and lacks some. This repertoire shows tens of thousands of clones, 80% to 90% found once; its top ten account for more than 0.45%. Trimming cost V 6 bases and J 3 bases; bases outside gene matches: 3. Germline CDR1 MNHNY, CDR2 SVGAGI (reference sequence). The CDR3 is 13 amino acids. Sequenced material: CD4+ or CD8+ T cells sorted from blood, taken in a trial of the OX40 agonist ivuxolimab. The receptor was isolated from an adult with an advanced solid tumor such as melanoma, head and neck, liver or kidney cancer. This rearrangement joins TRBV6-6 to TRBJ2-7; 9 bases match TRBD2. The CDR3 protein is CASRSSGIYEQYF. The CDR3 nucleotides read TGTGCCAGCAGATCTAGCGGGATCTACGAGCAGTACTTC.